The clone carrying this TCR beta chain was picked up a small number of times. What it binds is unknown. This entry is derived from a study of metastatic and nonmetastatic thyroid tumors. Study context: Across peripheral blood and tumor or nodule tissue samples taken from malignant and benign thyroid patients, the repertoires were compared with one another. Study outcomes and limitations: As reported, TCR beta diversity in blood and tumor was significantly higher in malignant thyroid tumors than in benign nodules.

In the original workflow: Researchers built a distant-metastasis classifier for papillary thyroid cancer that drew on CDR3 differences across clinicopathological groups. TCRdb re-clonotyped the PCR reads through MiXCR. TCRdb, rather than the study authors, made the V and J calls. The sample holds 35,000 to 45,000 clones, 3% to 3.5% seen once. V lost 5 bases to trimming and J lost 1 base; unmatched junction nucleotides: 10. The CDR3 consists of 17 residues. Germline CDR1 is SNHLY and CDR2 is FYNNEI. No patient received treatment before thyroid surgery. The sample taken for sequencing was blood. The rearrangement uses TRBV2 and TRBJ1-5; 8 nucleotides agree with TRBD1. The sequence came from a female donor with papillary thyroid cancer or a benign thyroid nodule (not recorded which). Some clones in this sample may be carry-over from other donors' samples. This CDR3 is CASSNGQGRGSNQPQHF. DNA of the CDR3: TGTGCCAGCAGTAACGGACAGGGAAGGGGAAGCAATCAGCCCCAGCATTTT.